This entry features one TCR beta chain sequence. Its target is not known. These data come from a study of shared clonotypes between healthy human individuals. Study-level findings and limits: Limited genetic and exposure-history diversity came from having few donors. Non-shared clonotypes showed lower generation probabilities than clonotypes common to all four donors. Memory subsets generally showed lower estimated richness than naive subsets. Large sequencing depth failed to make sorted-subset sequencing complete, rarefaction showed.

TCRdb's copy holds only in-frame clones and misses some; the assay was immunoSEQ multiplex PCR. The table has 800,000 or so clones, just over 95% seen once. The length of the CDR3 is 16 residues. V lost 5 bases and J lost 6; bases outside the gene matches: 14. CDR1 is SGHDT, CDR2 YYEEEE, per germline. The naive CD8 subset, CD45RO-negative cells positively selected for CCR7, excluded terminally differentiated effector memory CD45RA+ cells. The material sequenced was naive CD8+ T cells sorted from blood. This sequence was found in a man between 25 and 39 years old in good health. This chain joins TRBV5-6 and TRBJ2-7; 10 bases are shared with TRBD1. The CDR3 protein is CASRISRDRGFGEQYF. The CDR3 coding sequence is TGTGCCAGCAGAATAAGCCGGGACAGGGGTTTCGGCGAGCAGTACTTC. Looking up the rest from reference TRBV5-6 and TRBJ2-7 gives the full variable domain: DAGVTQSPTHLIKTRGQQVTLRCSPKSGHDTVSWYQQALGQGPQFIFQYYEEEERQRGNFPDRFSGHQFPNYSSELNVNALLLGDSALYLCASRISRDRGFGEQYFGPGTRLTVT.